This T cell receptor beta chain was captured by sequencing in a study of Ad26.COV2.S vaccination and SARS-CoV-2 variants. For the study at large: It was the COV1001 Ad26.COV2.S trial arm that included the donor. Regarding the study as a whole: Total T cell responses, in the TCR breadth and depth analyses, may have been underestimated. Following vaccination, spike-specific CD8+ and CD4+ T cell responses reportedly exhibited substantial breadth.

Profiling relied on immunoSEQ multiplex PCR, and the TCRdb table lists in-frame clones only, not all of them. The table has about 370,000 clones, 89% seen once; the top ten hold approximately 1.9%. The V and J ends lost 1 base and 0 bases respectively, with 7 bases between them. In germline, CDR1 is LNHDA, CDR2 SQIVND (reference sequence). The CDR3 length is 14 residues. As for this clone: Its antigen is currently unknown.

Treatment reported: around 19 received Ad26.COV2.S at low or high dose, single or two shots; roughly five received placebo; per-sample allocation not given. After the first vaccine or placebo injection, samples were drawn on day 63. This sequence was found in a person between 18 and 65 years old who received the Ad26.COV2.S COVID-19 vaccine or a placebo. The genes are TRBV19 and TRBJ2-7; no firm D call. Sequenced here: peripheral blood, sampled in a trial of Ad26.COV2.S vaccine versus placebo. Here the CDR3 reads CASSIGRGSYEQYF. The CDR3 region has the DNA TGTGCCAGTAGTATAGGCAGAGGCTCCTACGAGCAGTACTTC.